This entry lists 8 T cell receptor beta chains sequenced from one sample in a study of control samples from healthy donors and cancer patients. The repertoire was sequenced with immunoSEQ multiplex PCR; TCRdb's copy has only in-frame clones and lacks some. The repertoire holds under 80,000 clones, approximately 80% seen once, with 28% in the top ten. Sequences were obtained from blood. All receptors derive from a middle-aged man in good health.

The V gene is TRBV30, the J gene TRBJ2-7; D is uncertain. V lost 4 bases, J lost 4 bases, and 14 bases lay in between. This CDR3 has 13 amino acids. Germline assignment: CDR1 GTSNPN and CDR2 SVGIG (reference sequence). Written as DNA, the CDR3 is TGTGCCTGGACGGGTTCGGGTGCGTACGAGCAGTACTTC. Its protein product is CAWTGSGAYEQYF.

This clone was counted a few times. The chain joins TRBV27 to TRBJ2-3; 10 bases align to TRBD2. The CDR3 is 17 amino acids. Germline V gene lookup returns CDR1 MNHEY and CDR2 SMNVEV (reference sequence). V lost 4 bases, J lost 1 base, and 8 bases stayed unmatched. The CDR3 protein is CASSSPSSGGGTDTQYF. As DNA, the CDR3 is TGTGCCAGCAGTTCCCCCTCTAGCGGGGGAGGCACAGATACGCAGTATTTT.

This clone was counted between two and nine times. This chain joins TRBV18 and TRBJ1-1; D ambiguous. Trimming shortened V by 7 bases and J by 7 bases, and 19 bases separated the two germline ends. Germline-derived CDR1 and CDR2 are KGHSH and LQKENI. The CDR3 consists of 14 residues. The CDR3 here is CASFLDPRSIEAFF. The DNA for the CDR3 is TGTGCCAGCTTCTTAGACCCCCGGTCCATTGAAGCTTTCTTT.

The gene calls are TRBV5-4 and TRBJ2-3, with unresolved D. The germline V gene has CDR1 SGHNT and CDR2 YYREEE (reference sequence). This CDR3 contains 13 residues. V lost 6 bases and J 0 bases, leaving 8 bases between the germline ends. CDR3: CASTHSSTDTQYF. The CDR3 nucleotides read TGTGCCAGCACCCACTCTAGCACAGATACGCAGTATTTT.

The chain combines TRBV28 with TRBJ1-4; D is ambiguous. The CDR3 covers 14 residues. V lost 6 bases and J 7 bases, leaving 15 bases between the germline ends. CDR1 is MDHEN and CDR2 is SYDVKM in the germline V gene. CDR3 residues: CASSKDSKGEKLFF. The CDR3 nucleotides are TGTGCCAGCAGCAAAGACTCAAAGGGTGAAAAACTGTTTTTT.

This sequence joins TRBV4-2 and TRBJ1-4, with 8 bases fitting TRBD1. The trim removed 1 base at V and 5 bases at J, leaving 3 bases unmatched. Germline V gene data show CDR1 as LGHNA and CDR2 as YNFKEQ. This CDR3 contains 15 residues. Here the CDR3 reads CASSQAGTGNEKLFF. CDR3 in DNA: TGTGCCAGCAGCCAAGCCGGGACAGGCAATGAAAAACTGTTTTTT.

The genes are TRBV24-1 and TRBJ2-1; 7 positions agree with TRBD1. The germline CDR1 and CDR2 sequences are KGHDR and SFDVKD. This CDR3 has 16 residues. V lost 4 bases and J lost 3; bases outside the gene matches: 8. DNA for the CDR3: TGTGCCACCAGTGACCTTGCAGGGGGTTTCTACAATGAGCAGTTCTTC. This codes for CATSDLAGGFYNEQFF.

This clone has just one count. This chain's CDR3 is CASSLMNTEAFF. The CDR3 nucleotides are TGTGCCAGCAGTTTGATGAACACTGAAGCTTTCTTT. The rearrangement joins TRBV12-3 or TRBV12-4 to TRBJ1-1, with unresolved D. V lost 3 bases to trimming and J lost 0 bases, with 2 bases between them. The CDR3 contains 12 residues.